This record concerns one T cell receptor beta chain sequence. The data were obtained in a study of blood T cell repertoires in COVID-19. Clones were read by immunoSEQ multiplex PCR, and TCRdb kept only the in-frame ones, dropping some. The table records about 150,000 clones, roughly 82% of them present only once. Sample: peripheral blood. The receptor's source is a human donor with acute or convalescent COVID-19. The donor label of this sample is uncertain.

CDR3 residues: CAWSKTLSGNTIYF. The CDR3 DNA reads TGTGCCTGGAGCAAAACTCTCTCTGGAAACACCATATATTTT. J is TRBJ1-3 and V is TRBV30; D unresolved. Trimming stripped 3 bases from V and 0 bases from J, with 9 bases between. There are 14 residues in the CDR3. The germline V gene has CDR1 GTSNPN and CDR2 SVGIG (reference sequence).